This T cell receptor beta chain emerged from a study of beta chain features in type 1 diabetes. Findings and limits, study-wide: Possibly, sequencing cDNA over-represented cells that had high TCR expression levels.

This clone was counted a few times. Its antigen is currently unknown. The V end lost 6 bases, the J end lost 1 base, and 12 bases lay between the germline ends. The germline CDR1 and CDR2 sequences are MNHEY and SVGAGI. The CDR3 loop spans 14 amino acids. Expressed TCRB transcripts were sequenced, since all the RNA that had been isolated was reverse transcribed. Generated by immunoSEQ multiplex PCR, the TCRdb table keeps only in-frame clones and is missing some. This table holds about 300,000 clones, around 7.3% found once. The receptor's source is a woman aged 18 to 35 in good health. J is TRBJ1-1 and V is TRBV6-5; D might be TRBD1 (6 bases). The sequenced sample was central memory CD4+ T cells from blood. The CDR3, as DNA: TGTGCCAGCAGCTACAGGGATACGAACACTGAAGCTTTCTTT. It specifies CASSYRDTNTEAFF.